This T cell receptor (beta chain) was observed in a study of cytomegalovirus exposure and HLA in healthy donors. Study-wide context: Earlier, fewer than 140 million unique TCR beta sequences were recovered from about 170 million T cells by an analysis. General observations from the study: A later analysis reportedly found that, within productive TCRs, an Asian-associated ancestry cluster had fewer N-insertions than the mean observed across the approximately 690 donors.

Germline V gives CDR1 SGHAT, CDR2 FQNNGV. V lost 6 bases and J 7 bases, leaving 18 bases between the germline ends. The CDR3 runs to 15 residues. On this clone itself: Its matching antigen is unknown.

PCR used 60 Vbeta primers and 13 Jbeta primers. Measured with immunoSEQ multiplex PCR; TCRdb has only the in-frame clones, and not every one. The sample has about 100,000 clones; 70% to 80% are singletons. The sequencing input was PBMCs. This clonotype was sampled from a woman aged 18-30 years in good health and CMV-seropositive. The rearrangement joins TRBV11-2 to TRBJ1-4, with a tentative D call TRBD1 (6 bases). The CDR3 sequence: CASRPSGGRIEKLFF. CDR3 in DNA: TGTGCCAGCAGACCAAGCGGGGGGCGGATTGAAAAACTGTTTTTT.